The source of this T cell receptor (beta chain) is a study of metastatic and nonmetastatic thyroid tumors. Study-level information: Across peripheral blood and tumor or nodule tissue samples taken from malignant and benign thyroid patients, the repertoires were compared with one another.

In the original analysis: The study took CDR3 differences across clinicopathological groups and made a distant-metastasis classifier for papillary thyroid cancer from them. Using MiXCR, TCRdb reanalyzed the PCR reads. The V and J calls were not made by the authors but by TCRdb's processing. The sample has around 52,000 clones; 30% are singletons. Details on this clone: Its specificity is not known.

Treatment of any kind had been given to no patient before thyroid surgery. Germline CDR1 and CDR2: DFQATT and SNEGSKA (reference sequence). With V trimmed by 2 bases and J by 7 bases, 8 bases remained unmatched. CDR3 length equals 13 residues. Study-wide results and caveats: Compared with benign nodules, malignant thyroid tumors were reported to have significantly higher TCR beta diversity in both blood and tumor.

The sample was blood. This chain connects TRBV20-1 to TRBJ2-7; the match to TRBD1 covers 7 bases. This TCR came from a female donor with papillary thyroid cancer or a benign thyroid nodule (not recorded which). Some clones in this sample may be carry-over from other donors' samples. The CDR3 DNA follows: TGCAGTGCTAGATCGGACAGGTCTGTGGAGCAGTACTTC. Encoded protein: CSARSDRSVEQYF.